What follows describes a single T cell receptor (beta chain). The sample belongs to a study of tumor-infiltrating lymphocytes in localized non-small cell lung cancer. The length of the CDR3 is 14 residues. CDR1 and CDR2 (germline): SNHLY, FYNNEI. J was trimmed by 4 bases and V by 4 bases; bases with no gene match: 2. Repertoires were generated with immunoSEQ multiplex PCR, while TCRdb's copy carries only in-frame clones and drops some. The data contain 15,000 to 20,000 clones, approximately 80% of them seen just once; the ten biggest clones take up about 9.3%. The specimen sequenced was uninvolved lung tissue not adjacent to the tumor. This receptor was obtained from a human donor with non-small cell lung cancer. The V gene is TRBV2, the J gene TRBJ2-1; 9 positions agree with TRBD2. The CDR3 nucleotides are TGTGCCAGCAGTGCGAGCGGGAGGTACAATGAGCAGTTCTTC. Its protein product is CASSASGRYNEQFF.